Sequencing of this TCR beta chain was carried out in a study of breast tumors, draining lymph nodes, adjacent tissues. Findings of the study overall: Data fit most tumor T cells coming from lymph node, expanding in tumor. Data only fit, rather than demonstrated, lymph node origin of most tumor T cells.

Samples came from axillary lymph nodes draining the breast cancer. MiXCR, run by TCRdb on the multiplex PCR reads, gives a single entry per CDR3 protein. The sample lists a few hundred thousand distinct CDR3 sequences; under 40% were seen once. This clonotype was picked up many times. What it binds is not known. Germline V gene data show CDR1 as SGHVS and CDR2 as FNYEAQ. The CDR3 totals 13 residues. V lost 0 bases and J lost 8, with 10 bases in between. The sequencing input was axillary lymph node tissue. The receptor was isolated from a female donor with breast cancer. Some clones in this sample may be carry-over from other donors' samples. The J gene is TRBJ1-2, the V gene TRBV7-6; D is unclear. The CDR3 sequence is CASSLAGVGGYTF. In DNA, the CDR3 is TGTGCCAGCAGCTTAGCCGGAGTTGGAGGCTACACCTTC. Together with reference TRBV7-6 and TRBJ1-2, the CDR3 gives the full variable domain: GAGVSQSPRYKVTKRGQDVALRCDPISGHVSLYWYRQALGQGPEFLTYFNYEAQQDKSGLPNDRFSAERPEGSISTLTIQRTEQRDSAMYRCASSLAGVGGYTFGSGTRLTVV.